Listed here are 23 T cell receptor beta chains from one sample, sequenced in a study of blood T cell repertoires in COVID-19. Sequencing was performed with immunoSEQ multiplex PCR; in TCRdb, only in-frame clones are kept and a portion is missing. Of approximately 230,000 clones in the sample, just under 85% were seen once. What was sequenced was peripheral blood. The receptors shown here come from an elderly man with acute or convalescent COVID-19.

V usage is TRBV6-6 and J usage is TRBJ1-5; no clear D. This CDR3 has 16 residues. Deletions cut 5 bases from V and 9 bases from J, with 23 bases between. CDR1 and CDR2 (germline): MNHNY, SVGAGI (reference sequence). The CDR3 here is CASSHPGGGPWSPQHF. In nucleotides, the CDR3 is TGTGCCAGCAGTCACCCCGGTGGAGGGCCGTGGTCGCCCCAGCATTTT.

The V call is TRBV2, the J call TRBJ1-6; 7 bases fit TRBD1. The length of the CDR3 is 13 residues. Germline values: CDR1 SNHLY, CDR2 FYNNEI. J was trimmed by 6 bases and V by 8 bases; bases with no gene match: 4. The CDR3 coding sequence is TGTGCCAGCCTCCGGGACAGTAATTCACCCCTCCACTTT. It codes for CASLRDSNSPLHF. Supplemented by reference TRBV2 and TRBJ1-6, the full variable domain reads EPEVTQTPSHQVTQMGQEVILRCVPISNHLYFYWYRQILGQKVEFLVSFYNNEISEKSEIFDDQFSVERPDGSNFTLKIRSTKLEDSAMYFCASLRDSNSPLHFGNGTRLTVT.

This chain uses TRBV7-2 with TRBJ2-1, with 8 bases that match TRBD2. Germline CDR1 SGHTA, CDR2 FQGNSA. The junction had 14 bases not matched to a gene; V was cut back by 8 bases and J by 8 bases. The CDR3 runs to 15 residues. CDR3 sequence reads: CASALTGTSAHEQFF. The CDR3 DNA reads TGTGCCAGCGCCCTGACCGGGACTAGTGCCCATGAGCAGTTCTTC.

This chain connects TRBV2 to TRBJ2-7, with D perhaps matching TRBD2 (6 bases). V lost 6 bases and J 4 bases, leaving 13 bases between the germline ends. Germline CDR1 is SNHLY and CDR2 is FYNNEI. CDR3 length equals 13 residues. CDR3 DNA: TGTGCCAGCAGCCAAACCGGGACTTACGAGCAGTACTTC. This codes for CASSQTGTYEQYF.

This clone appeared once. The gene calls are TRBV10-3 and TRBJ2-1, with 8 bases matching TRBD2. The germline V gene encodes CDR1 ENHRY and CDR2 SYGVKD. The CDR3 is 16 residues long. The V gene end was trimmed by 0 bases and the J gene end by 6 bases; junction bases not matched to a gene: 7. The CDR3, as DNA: TGTGCCATCAGTGAGTCAAGCGGGAGTAATAGCAATGAGCAGTTCTTC. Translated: CAISESSGSNSNEQFF.

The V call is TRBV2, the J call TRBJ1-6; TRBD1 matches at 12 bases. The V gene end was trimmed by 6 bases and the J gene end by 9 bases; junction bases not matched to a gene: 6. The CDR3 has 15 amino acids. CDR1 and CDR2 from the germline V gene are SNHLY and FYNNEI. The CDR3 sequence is CASRGQGANVSPLHF. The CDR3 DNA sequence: TGTGCCAGCAGGGGACAGGGGGCGAATGTTTCACCCCTCCACTTT. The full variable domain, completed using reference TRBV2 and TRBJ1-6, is EPEVTQTPSHQVTQMGQEVILRCVPISNHLYFYWYRQILGQKVEFLVSFYNNEISEKSEIFDDQFSVERPDGSNFTLKIRSTKLEDSAMYFCASRGQGANVSPLHFGNGTRLTVT.

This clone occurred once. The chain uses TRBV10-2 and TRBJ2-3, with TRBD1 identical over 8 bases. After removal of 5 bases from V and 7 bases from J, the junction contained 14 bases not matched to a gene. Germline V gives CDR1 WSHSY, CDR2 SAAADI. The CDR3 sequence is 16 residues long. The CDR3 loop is CASSHQGALAGHTQYF. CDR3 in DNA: TGCGCCAGCAGTCACCAGGGGGCTCTGGCAGGCCATACGCAGTATTTT.

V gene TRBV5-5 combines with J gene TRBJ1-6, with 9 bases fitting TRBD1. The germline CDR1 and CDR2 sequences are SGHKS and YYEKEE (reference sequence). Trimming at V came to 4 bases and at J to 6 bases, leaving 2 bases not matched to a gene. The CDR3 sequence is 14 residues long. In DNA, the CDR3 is TGTGCCAGCAGCACGGGACAGGGTAATTCACCCCTCCACTTT. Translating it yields CASSTGQGNSPLHF.

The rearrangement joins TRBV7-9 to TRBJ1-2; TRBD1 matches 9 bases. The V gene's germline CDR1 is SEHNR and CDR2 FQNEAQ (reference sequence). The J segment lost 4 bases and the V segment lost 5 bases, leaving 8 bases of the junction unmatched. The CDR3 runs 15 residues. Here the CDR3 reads CASSHTGTGFYGYTF. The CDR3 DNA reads TGTGCCAGCAGCCATACCGGGACAGGGTTCTATGGCTACACCTTC.

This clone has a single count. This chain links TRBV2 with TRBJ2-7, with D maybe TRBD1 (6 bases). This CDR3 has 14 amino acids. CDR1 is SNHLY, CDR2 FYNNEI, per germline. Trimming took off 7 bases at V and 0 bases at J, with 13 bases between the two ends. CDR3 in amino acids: CASTQGLSSYEQYF. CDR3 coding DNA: TGTGCCAGCACTCAGGGGTTGAGCTCCTACGAGCAGTACTTC.

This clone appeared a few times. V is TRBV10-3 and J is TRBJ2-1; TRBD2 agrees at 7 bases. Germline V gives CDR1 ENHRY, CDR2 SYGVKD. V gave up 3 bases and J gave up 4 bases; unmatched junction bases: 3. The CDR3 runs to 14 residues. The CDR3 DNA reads TGTGCCATCAGTGAAGCGGGAACATACAATGAGCAGTTCTTC. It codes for CAISEAGTYNEQFF.

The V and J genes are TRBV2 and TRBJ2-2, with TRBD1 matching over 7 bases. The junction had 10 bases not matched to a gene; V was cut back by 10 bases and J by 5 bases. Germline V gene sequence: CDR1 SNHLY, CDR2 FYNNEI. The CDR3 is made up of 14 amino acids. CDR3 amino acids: CATYPNRGTGELFF. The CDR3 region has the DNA TGTGCCACGTACCCAAACAGGGGAACCGGGGAGCTGTTTTTT.

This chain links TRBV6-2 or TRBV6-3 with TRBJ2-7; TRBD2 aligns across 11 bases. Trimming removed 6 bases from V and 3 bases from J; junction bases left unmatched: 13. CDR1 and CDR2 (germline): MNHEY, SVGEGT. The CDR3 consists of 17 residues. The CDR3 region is CASSSPTSGSHGYEQYF. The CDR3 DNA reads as TGTGCCAGCAGCTCTCCTACTAGCGGGAGTCATGGCTACGAGCAGTACTTC.

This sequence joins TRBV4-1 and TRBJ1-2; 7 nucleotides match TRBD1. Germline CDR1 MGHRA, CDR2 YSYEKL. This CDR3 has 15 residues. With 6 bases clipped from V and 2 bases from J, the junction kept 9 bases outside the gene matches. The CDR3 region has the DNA TGCGCCAGCAGACAACTAGGGGGCAGGAACTATGGCTACACCTTC. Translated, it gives CASRQLGGRNYGYTF.

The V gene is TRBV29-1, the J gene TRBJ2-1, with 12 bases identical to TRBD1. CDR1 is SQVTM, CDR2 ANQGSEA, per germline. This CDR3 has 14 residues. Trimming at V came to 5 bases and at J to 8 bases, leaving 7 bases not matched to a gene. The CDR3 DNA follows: TGCAGCGTTTACTCCGGGACAGGGGGCTATGAGCAGTTCTTC. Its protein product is CSVYSGTGGYEQFF.

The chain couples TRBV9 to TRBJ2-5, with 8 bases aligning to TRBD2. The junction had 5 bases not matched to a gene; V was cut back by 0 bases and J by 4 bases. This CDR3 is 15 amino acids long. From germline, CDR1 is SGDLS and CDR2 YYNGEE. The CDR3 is CASSVGAGVGETQYF. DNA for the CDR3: TGTGCCAGCAGCGTAGGAGCGGGAGTGGGAGAGACCCAGTACTTC.

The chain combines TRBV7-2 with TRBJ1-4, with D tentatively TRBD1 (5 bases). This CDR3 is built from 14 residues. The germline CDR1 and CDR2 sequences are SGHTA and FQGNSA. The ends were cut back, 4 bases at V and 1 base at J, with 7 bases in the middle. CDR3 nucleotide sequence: TGTGCCAGCAGCTCGACAGTAACTAATGAAAAACTGTTTTTT. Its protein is CASSSTVTNEKLFF.

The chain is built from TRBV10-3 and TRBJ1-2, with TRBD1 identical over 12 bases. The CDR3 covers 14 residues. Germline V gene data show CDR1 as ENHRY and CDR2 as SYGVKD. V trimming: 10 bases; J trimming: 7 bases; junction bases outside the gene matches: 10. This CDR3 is CANSPGQGAGGYTF. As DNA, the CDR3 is TGTGCCAATTCGCCGGGACAGGGGGCGGGTGGCTACACCTTC.

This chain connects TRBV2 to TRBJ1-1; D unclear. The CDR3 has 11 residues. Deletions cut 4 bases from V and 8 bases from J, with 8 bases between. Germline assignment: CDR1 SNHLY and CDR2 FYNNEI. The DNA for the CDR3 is TGTGCCAGCAGTGGCCTGCGGGAAGCTTTCTTT. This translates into CASSGLREAFF.

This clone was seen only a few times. This chain's CDR3 is CASSQRSSGNTIYF. The CDR3 nucleotides read TGTGCCAGCAGCCAAAGGAGCTCTGGAAACACCATATATTTT. The V call is TRBV3-1 (or the pseudogene TRBV3-2), the J call TRBJ1-3; D is uncertain. The germline gives CDR1 LGHDT, CDR2 YNNKEL (reference sequence). CDR3 size: 14 residues. V lost 2 bases and J lost 0, with 5 bases in between.

The CDR3 nucleotides read TGTGCCAGTAGTATAGCAGGCATGGGAGCGGGCTATGGCTACACCTTC. Its protein product is CASSIAGMGAGYGYTF. The chain is built from TRBV19 and TRBJ1-2; D is undetermined. V was cut by 1 base and J by 4 bases, with 16 bases left in between. The CDR3 has 16 amino acids. Per germline, CDR1 LNHDA and CDR2 SQIVND (reference sequence).

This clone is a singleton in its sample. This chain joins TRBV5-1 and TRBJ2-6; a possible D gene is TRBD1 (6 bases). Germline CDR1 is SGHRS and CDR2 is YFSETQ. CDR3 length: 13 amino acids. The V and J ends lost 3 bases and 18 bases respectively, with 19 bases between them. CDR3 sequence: CASSWDIGALWTF. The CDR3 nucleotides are TGCGCCAGCAGCTGGGACATCGGTGCTCTTTGGACTTTC.

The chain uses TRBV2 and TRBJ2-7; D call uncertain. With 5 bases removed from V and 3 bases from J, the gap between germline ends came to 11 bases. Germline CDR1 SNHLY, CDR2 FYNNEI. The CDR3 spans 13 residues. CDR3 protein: CASSPLPVYEQYF. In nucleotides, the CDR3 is TGTGCCAGCAGTCCCCTTCCGGTCTACGAGCAGTACTTC.